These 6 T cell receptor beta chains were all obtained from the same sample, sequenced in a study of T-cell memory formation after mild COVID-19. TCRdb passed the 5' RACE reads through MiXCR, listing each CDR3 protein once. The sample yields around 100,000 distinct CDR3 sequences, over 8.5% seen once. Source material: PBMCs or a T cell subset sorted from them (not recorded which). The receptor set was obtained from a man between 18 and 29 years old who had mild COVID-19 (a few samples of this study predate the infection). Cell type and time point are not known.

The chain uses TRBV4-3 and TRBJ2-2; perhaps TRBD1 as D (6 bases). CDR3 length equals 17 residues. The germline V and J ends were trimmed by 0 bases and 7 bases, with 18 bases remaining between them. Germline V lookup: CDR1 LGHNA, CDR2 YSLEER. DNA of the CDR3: TGCGCCAGCAGCCAAGACCCAACAGGGTATGGAGTCGGGGAGCTGTTTTTT. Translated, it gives CASSQDPTGYGVGELFF.

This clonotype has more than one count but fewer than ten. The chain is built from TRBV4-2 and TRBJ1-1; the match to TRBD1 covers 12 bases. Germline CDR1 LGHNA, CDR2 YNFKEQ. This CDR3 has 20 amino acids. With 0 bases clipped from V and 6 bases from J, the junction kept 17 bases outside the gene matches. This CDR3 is CASSQDYSSGQGAFGAEAFF. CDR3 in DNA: TGTGCCAGCAGCCAAGATTATAGTTCGGGACAGGGGGCTTTCGGGGCTGAAGCTTTCTTT.

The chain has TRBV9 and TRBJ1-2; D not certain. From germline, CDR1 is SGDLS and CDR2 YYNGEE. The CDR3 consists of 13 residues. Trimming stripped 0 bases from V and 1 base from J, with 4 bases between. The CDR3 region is CASSVAINYGYTF. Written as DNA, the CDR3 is TGTGCCAGCAGCGTAGCGATTAACTATGGCTACACCTTC.

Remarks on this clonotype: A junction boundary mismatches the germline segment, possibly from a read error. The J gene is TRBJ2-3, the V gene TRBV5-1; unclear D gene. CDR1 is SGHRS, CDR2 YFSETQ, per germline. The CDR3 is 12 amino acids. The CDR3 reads CVSSPTRDTQYF. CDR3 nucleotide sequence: TGCGTCAGCAGCCCAACAAGAGATACGCAGTATTTT.

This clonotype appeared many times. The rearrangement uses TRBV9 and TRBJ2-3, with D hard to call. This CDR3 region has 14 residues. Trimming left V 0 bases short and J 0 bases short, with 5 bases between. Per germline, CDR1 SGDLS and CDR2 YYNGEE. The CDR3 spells CASSVGGSTDTQYF. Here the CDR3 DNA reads TGTGCCAGCAGCGTAGGAGGCAGCACAGATACGCAGTATTTT.

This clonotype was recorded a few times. The CDR3 reads CASSATGGGTEAFF. In DNA form, the CDR3 reads TGTGCCAGCAGCGCTACAGGGGGCGGCACTGAAGCTTTCTTT. The chain uses TRBV9 and TRBJ1-1; 9 positions match TRBD1. CDR3 length: 14 residues. Germline CDR1 and CDR2: SGDLS and YYNGEE. The J segment lost 4 bases and the V segment lost 3 bases, leaving 4 bases of the junction unmatched.